This TCR beta chain was documented in a study of Ad26.COV2.S vaccination and SARS-CoV-2 variants. Study in general: Sample donor was a member of the COV1001 Ad26.COV2.S trial arm.

Assay used: immunoSEQ multiplex PCR; TCRdb lists only in-frame clones, some missing. The profile covers around 270,000 clones, with around 85% appearing a single time and roughly 3% taken by the ten largest. As for treatment: about 20 received Ad26.COV2.S at low or high dose, single or two shots; about 5 received placebo; per-sample allocation not given. The study sampled participants on day 63 after the first vaccine or placebo injection. Donation was by an adult aged 18-55 years who was in Boston. This TCR was sampled from a person aged 18-65 years who received the Ad26.COV2.S COVID-19 vaccine or a placebo. This specimen was peripheral blood, taken in a trial of Ad26.COV2.S vaccine versus placebo.

CDR3 amino acids: CASSPAWNTGELFF. The CDR3 coding sequence is TGTGCCAGCAGCCCCGCTTGGAACACCGGGGAGCTGTTTTTT. V gene TRBV9 combines with J gene TRBJ2-2; D uncertain. CDR3 size: 14 residues. Looked up from germline, CDR1 is SGDLS and CDR2 is YYNGEE. Trimming shortened V by 4 bases and J by 1 base, and 8 bases separated the two germline ends.